The 25 T cell receptor beta chains listed next were all sequenced from one sample in a study of T cell responses to AZD1222 COVID-19 vaccine. Method: immunoSEQ multiplex PCR; TCRdb's copy keeps in-frame clones and lacks some. Here the sample spans nearly 110,000 clones, roughly 90% being singletons. The specimen comprised peripheral blood, sampled on day 0 of AZD1222 vaccination. The receptors stem from an adult in good health.

The chain carries TRBV9 and TRBJ2-3, with 8 positions matching TRBD2. The CDR3 has 20 residues. Trimming took 0 bases from V and 0 from J; bases not matched to a gene: 15. The germline V gene has CDR1 SGDLS and CDR2 YYNGEE. The CDR3 coding sequence is TGTGCCAGCAGCGTAGCTAGGGGCAGCGGGAGTCCACTTAGCACAGATACGCAGTATTTT. This codes for CASSVARGSGSPLSTDTQYF.

The chain joins TRBV5-1 to TRBJ1-1, with no clear D. CDR1 is SGHRS, CDR2 YFSETQ, per germline. V lost 3 bases and J lost 5, with 14 bases in between. The CDR3 contains 14 residues. The CDR3 here is CASSWMAGETEAFF. CDR3 coding DNA: TGCGCCAGCAGCTGGATGGCCGGAGAGACTGAAGCTTTCTTT.

This clone was seen a single time. The V call is TRBV4-2, the J call TRBJ1-2; D ambiguous. V was pared by 1 base and J by 1 base, with 10 bases between. Germline values: CDR1 LGHNA, CDR2 YNFKEQ. This CDR3 has 15 amino acids. Here the CDR3 reads CASSQAGDLNYGYTF. CDR3 coding DNA: TGTGCCAGCAGCCAAGCAGGAGACCTTAACTATGGCTACACCTTC.

The chain is built from TRBV11-2 and TRBJ1-5; D remains ambiguous. CDR3 length: 13 residues. V was trimmed by 2 bases and J by 2 bases, leaving 4 bases between them. The germline gives CDR1 SGHAT, CDR2 FQNNGV. The CDR3 loop is CASSLQGNQPQHF. CDR3 nucleotides: TGTGCCAGCAGCTTACAGGGCAATCAGCCCCAGCATTTT.

The gene calls are TRBV7-9 and TRBJ1-2; 7 bases are a match to TRBD1. CDR3 size: 15 residues. Germline CDR1 SEHNR, CDR2 FQNEAQ (reference sequence). Trimming removed 7 bases from V and 8 bases from J; junction bases left unmatched: 16. The CDR3, as DNA: TGTGCCAGCACCACAGACAGGGAAAGACGGGAAGGCTACACCTTC. Encoded protein: CASTTDRERREGYTF.

The chain uses TRBV18 and TRBJ2-7; tentative D call: TRBD2 (6 bases). The germline gives CDR1 KGHSH, CDR2 LQKENI. CDR3 length: 14 residues. Deletions cut 0 bases from V and 6 bases from J, with 12 bases between. DNA for the CDR3: TGTGCCAGCTCACCACCTAACGGAGGGGTCGAGCAGTACTTC. Translating it yields CASSPPNGGVEQYF.

V is TRBV18 and J is TRBJ2-6; the D gene could be TRBD1 or TRBD2 (5 bases each). Germline V gene data show CDR1 as KGHSH and CDR2 as LQKENI. This CDR3 is built from 18 residues. Trimming pared 4 bases from V and 0 bases from J, leaving 16 bases between. This CDR3 reads CASSQKRDALSGANVLTF. In nucleotides, the CDR3 is TGTGCCAGCTCACAAAAACGGGACGCTCTCTCTGGGGCCAACGTCCTGACTTTC.

The chain employs TRBV5-4 and TRBJ2-7; D gene unclear. The germline V gene encodes CDR1 SGHNT and CDR2 YYREEE (reference sequence). CDR3 length equals 17 residues. With 0 bases removed from V and 5 bases from J, the gap between germline ends came to 21 bases. The CDR3 DNA follows: TGTGCCAGCAGCTTGGAGCGACCGGCCCTAGGGATCGACGAGCAGTACTTC. It yields the protein CASSLERPALGIDEQYF.

J is TRBJ1-1 and V is TRBV6-5; D uncertain. Germline V gene lookup returns CDR1 MNHEY and CDR2 SVGAGI. This CDR3 comprises 14 residues. The germline V and J ends were trimmed by 2 bases and 0 bases, with 7 bases remaining between them. CDR3 sequence (DNA): TGTGCCAGCAGTTACGGAACAGTGAACACTGAAGCTTTCTTT. Translated: CASSYGTVNTEAFF.

This chain connects TRBV28 to TRBJ1-5; D is unresolved. This CDR3 spans 11 amino acids. CDR1 MDHEN and CDR2 SYDVKM come from the germline V gene. Trimming took off 5 bases at V and 11 bases at J, with 10 bases between the two ends. The CDR3 DNA sequence: TGTGCCAGCAGTACCCCCCGGTCCCAGCATTTT. The encoded protein is CASSTPRSQHF.

V usage is TRBV7-9 and J usage is TRBJ1-2, with D hard to call. With 5 bases removed from V and 4 bases from J, the gap between germline ends came to 11 bases. This CDR3 spans 13 amino acids. Germline V gives CDR1 SEHNR, CDR2 FQNEAQ (reference sequence). The CDR3 spells CASSPVAGYGYTF. The CDR3 coding sequence is TGTGCCAGCAGCCCCGTCGCGGGCTATGGCTACACCTTC.

The chain carries TRBV7-8 and TRBJ1-1, with D possibly TRBD1 on 5 matching bases. V dropped 3 bases and J dropped 1 base, with 6 bases sitting between them. The V gene's germline CDR1 is SGHVS and CDR2 FQNEAQ. The CDR3 runs to 13 residues. As DNA, the CDR3 is TGTGCCAGCAGCTTCACAGGGAACACTGAAGCTTTCTTT. Its translation is CASSFTGNTEAFF.

This chain connects TRBV9 to TRBJ2-6; D uncertain. The germline V and J ends were trimmed by 5 bases and 1 base, with 19 bases remaining between them. Per germline, CDR1 SGDLS and CDR2 YYNGEE. This CDR3 has 18 residues. This CDR3 is CASSPHSRGLSGANVLTF. CDR3 nucleotide sequence: TGTGCCAGCAGTCCCCATTCTAGAGGCTTATCTGGGGCCAACGTCCTGACTTTC.

The V call is TRBV12-3 or TRBV12-4, the J call TRBJ1-1; D is unresolved. The CDR3 totals 13 residues. Trimming left V 6 bases short and J 0 bases short, with 8 bases between. The CDR3 is CASSRQMNTEAFF. In DNA, the CDR3 is TGTGCCAGCAGCCGCCAGATGAACACTGAAGCTTTCTTT.

This CDR3 reads CASSLVSGIETEAFF. CDR3 coding DNA: TGTGCCAGCAGCTTAGTGTCAGGGATCGAGACTGAAGCTTTCTTT. The V and J genes are TRBV7-8 and TRBJ1-1; a weak D match, TRBD1 (5 bases). Trimming took off 1 base at V and 5 bases at J, with 14 bases between the two ends. Germline CDR1 and CDR2: SGHVS and FQNEAQ. This CDR3 is 15 amino acids long.

V usage is TRBV7-6 and J usage is TRBJ2-3, with D tentatively TRBD1 (6 bases). CDR1 SGHVS and CDR2 FNYEAQ come from the germline V gene. Trimming removed 4 bases from V and 4 bases from J, with 15 bases in between. The CDR3 runs to 15 residues. This chain's CDR3 is CASSSDSLLPDTQYF. DNA for the CDR3: TGTGCCAGCAGCTCGGACAGTCTTCTCCCAGATACGCAGTATTTT.

J is TRBJ2-1 and V is TRBV11-3; 9 nucleotides align to TRBD1. Germline V gene data show CDR1 as SGHNT and CDR2 as YENEEA. This CDR3 contains 16 residues. The J segment lost 5 bases and the V segment lost 7 bases, leaving 12 bases of the junction unmatched. In DNA form, the CDR3 reads TGTGCCAGCACTCACACCGGGACAGGGACAAACAATGAGCAGTTCTTC. Protein product: CASTHTGTGTNNEQFF.

The chain carries TRBV29-1 and TRBJ1-2; no clear D gene. CDR1 SQVTM and CDR2 ANQGSEA come from the germline V gene. CDR3 length: 11 residues. V was clipped by 3 bases and J by 2 bases, with 4 bases between them. CDR3 region: CSVEGNYGYTF. The CDR3 DNA reads TGCAGCGTTGAGGGAAACTATGGCTACACCTTC.

This chain joins TRBV7-2 and TRBJ2-7; the D call may be TRBD1 or TRBD2 (6 bases each). V lost 4 bases, J lost 0 bases, and 16 bases lay in between. This CDR3 is built from 16 residues. The germline CDR1 and CDR2 sequences are SGHTA and FQGNSA. This CDR3 reads CASSSFGGGGSYEQYF. The CDR3 nucleotides read TGTGCCAGCAGCTCCTTCGGGGGCGGTGGCTCCTACGAGCAGTACTTC.

Points on this clone: One junction end disagrees with the germline gene, perhaps due to a read error. Here the CDR3 reads CASREGPDYGYTF. In DNA, the CDR3 is TGTGCCAGCAGAGAAGGGCCAGACTATGGCTACACCTTC. The V call is TRBV6-1, the J call TRBJ1-2; D is undetermined. This CDR3 region has 13 residues. Germline-derived CDR1 and CDR2 are MNHNS and SASEGT.

This rearrangement joins TRBV19 to TRBJ1-5, with D possibly TRBD1 on 6 matching bases. Germline CDR1 LNHDA, CDR2 SQIVND (reference sequence). V was trimmed by 9 bases and J by 6 bases, leaving 18 bases between them. The CDR3 is 14 residues long. The CDR3 loop is CASGGQGMGQPQHF. DNA for the CDR3: TGTGCCAGCGGGGGGCAGGGGATGGGTCAGCCCCAGCATTTT.

The CDR3 loop reads CAISFDNNQPQHF. The DNA for the CDR3 is TGTGCCATCAGTTTCGACAACAATCAGCCCCAGCATTTT. The V gene is TRBV10-3, the J gene TRBJ1-5; D not certain. The germline V gene has CDR1 ENHRY and CDR2 SYGVKD. Trimming shortened V by 5 bases and J by 3 bases, and 8 bases separated the two germline ends. The CDR3 covers 13 residues.

The rearrangement joins TRBV7-3 to TRBJ2-7; D might be TRBD1 or TRBD2, each matching 5 bases. V lost 5 bases, J lost 5 bases, and 13 bases lay in between. Germline values: CDR1 SGHTA, CDR2 FQGTGA. This CDR3 is built from 13 residues. CDR3 DNA sequence: TGTGCCAGCAGCCTGGGGGAGTCGAACGAGCAGTACTTC. This gives the protein CASSLGESNEQYF.

The rearrangement uses TRBV4-2 and TRBJ2-7; D tentatively reads TRBD1 or TRBD2 (6 bases each). V was shortened by 3 bases and J by 5 bases, with 11 bases between the two germline ends. Germline-derived CDR1 and CDR2 are LGHNA and YNFKEQ. The CDR3 length is 13 residues. CDR3 protein: CASSQGGGDEQYF. The CDR3 DNA sequence: TGTGCCAGCAGCCAGGGGGGCGGGGACGAGCAGTACTTC.

The CDR3 is CASSRASPKDTEAFF. Here the CDR3 DNA reads TGTGCCAGCTCACGGGCCTCGCCCAAGGACACTGAAGCTTTCTTT. The chain combines TRBV18 with TRBJ1-1; the D is unclear. Per germline, CDR1 KGHSH and CDR2 LQKENI. Deletions cut 4 bases from V and 3 bases from J, with 15 bases between. The CDR3 is made up of 15 amino acids.